This T cell receptor (beta chain) was profiled in a study of cytomegalovirus exposure and HLA in healthy donors. As to this clone: Its antigen remains unidentified.

Overall study findings and caveats: For presence/absence analyses, sequencing depth was assumed to be roughly uniform across donors. In all likelihood, a cluster of highly shared sequence variants was a sequencing artifact.

60 Vbeta and 13 Jbeta primers were used in PCR. Sequencing used immunoSEQ multiplex PCR; TCRdb keeps in-frame clones, though not all of them. Here the sample spans 75,000 to 100,000 clones, approximately 85% being singletons. This CDR3 spans 15 amino acids. Germline CDR1 reads MRHNA; CDR2 reads SNTAGT. J lost 2 bases, V lost 6 bases, and 4 bases had no gene match. The sequenced material came from PBMCs. The chain employs TRBV6-4 and TRBJ2-1; TRBD2 matches 10 bases. The sequence was collected from a man aged 35-49 years in good health and CMV-seropositive. In DNA form, the CDR3 reads TGTGCCAGCAGACCTAGCGGGGGCCCCTACAATGAGCAGTTCTTC. Protein: CASRPSGGPYNEQFF.